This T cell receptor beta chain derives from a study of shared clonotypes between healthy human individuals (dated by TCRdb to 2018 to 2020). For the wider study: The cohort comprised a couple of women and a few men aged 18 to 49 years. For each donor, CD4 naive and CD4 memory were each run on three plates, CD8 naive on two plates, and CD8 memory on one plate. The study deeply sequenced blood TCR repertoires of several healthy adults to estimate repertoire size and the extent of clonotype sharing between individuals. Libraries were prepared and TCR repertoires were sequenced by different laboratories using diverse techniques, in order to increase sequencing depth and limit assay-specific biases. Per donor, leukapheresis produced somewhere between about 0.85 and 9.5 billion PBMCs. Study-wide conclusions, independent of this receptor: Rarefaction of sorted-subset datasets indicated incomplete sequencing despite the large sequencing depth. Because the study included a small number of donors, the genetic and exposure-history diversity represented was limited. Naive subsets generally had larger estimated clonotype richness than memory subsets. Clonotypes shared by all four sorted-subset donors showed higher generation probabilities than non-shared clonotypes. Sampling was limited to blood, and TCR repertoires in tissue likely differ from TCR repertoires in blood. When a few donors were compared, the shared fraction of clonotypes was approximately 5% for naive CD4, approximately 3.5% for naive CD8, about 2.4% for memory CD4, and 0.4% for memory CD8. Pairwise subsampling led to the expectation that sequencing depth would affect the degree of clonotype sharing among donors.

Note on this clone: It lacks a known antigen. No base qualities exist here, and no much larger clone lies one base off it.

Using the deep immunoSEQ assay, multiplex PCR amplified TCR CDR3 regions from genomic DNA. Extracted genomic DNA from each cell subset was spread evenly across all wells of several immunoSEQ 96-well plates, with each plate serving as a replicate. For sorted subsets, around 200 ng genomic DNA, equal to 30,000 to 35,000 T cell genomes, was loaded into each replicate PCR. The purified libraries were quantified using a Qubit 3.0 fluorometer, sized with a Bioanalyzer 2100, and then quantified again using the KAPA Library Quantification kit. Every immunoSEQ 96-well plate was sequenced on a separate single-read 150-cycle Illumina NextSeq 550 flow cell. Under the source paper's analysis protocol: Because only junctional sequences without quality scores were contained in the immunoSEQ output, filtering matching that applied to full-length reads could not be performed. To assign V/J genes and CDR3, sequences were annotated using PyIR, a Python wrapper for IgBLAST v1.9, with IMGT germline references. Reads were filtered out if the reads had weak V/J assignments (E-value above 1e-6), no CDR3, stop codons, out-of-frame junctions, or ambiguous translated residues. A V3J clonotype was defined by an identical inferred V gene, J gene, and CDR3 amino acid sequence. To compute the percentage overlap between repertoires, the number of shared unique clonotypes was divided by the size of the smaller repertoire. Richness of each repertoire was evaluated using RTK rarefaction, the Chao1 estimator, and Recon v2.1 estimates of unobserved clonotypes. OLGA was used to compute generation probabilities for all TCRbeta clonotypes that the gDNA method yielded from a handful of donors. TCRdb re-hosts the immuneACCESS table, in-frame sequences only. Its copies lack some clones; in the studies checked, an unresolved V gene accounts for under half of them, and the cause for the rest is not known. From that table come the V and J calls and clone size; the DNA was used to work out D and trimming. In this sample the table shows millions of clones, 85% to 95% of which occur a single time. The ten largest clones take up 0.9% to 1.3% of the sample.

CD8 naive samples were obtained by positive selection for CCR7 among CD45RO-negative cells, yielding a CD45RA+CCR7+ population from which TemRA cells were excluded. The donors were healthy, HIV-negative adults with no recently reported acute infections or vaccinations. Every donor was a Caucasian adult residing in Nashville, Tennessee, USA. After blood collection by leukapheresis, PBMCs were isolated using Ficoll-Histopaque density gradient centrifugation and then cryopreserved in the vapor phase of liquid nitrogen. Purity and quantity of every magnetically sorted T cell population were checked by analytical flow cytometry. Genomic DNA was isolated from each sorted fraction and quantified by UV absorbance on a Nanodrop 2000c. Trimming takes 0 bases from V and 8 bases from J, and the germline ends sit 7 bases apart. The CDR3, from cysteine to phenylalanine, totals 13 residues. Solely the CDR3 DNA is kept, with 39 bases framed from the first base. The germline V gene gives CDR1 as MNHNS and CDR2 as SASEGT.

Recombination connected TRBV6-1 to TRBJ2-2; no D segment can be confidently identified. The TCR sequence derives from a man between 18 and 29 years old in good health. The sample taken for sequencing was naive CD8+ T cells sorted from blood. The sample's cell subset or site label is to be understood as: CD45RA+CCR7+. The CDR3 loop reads CASSEARVGELFF. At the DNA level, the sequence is TGTGCCAGCAGTGAAGCCCGAGTGGGGGAGCTGTTTTTT.